Below are 15 T cell receptor beta chains sequenced from a single sample in a study of beta chain features in type 1 diabetes. These receptors have no identified antigens. Since all of the isolated RNA was reverse transcribed, expressed TCRB transcripts were what got sequenced. Only in-frame clones appear in the TCRdb table, and some are missing; sequencing was by immunoSEQ multiplex PCR. The sample has 100,000 to 150,000 clones, around 16% seen once. Study outcomes and limitations: Shorter TCRB CDR3s, moderately but significantly so, were found in Type 1 diabetes patients in all four CD4+ subsets.

Specimen: central memory CD4+ T cells from blood. These TCRs come from a young man with type 1 diabetes.

This chain connects TRBV2 to TRBJ2-2; 11 nucleotides align to TRBD1. This CDR3 is 15 amino acids long. From germline, CDR1 is SNHLY and CDR2 FYNNEI. The V segment lost 8 bases and the J segment 6 bases; nucleotides outside the gene matches: 8. The CDR3 DNA follows: TGTGCCAGCTTTCCGGGACAGGGGGTCCCCGGGGAGCTGTTTTTT. Amino acids: CASFPGQGVPGELFF.

The gene calls are TRBV9 and TRBJ2-3; tentative D call: TRBD2 (6 bases). The CDR3 has 18 residues. Trimming cost V 2 bases and J 3 bases, with 22 bases left between them. Per germline, CDR1 SGDLS and CDR2 YYNGEE. CDR3 sequence: CASSVGFGGAQGTDTQYF. As DNA, the CDR3 is TGTGCCAGCAGCGTGGGCTTCGGAGGGGCCCAAGGGACAGATACGCAGTATTTT.

This clone has just a few counts. J is TRBJ2-1 and V is TRBV11-2; 10 bases agree with TRBD1. Per the germline V gene, CDR1 is SGHAT and CDR2 is FQNNGV. The CDR3 is made up of 17 amino acids. V lost 5 bases, J lost 1 base, and 8 bases stayed unmatched. In DNA, the CDR3 is TGTGCCAGCAGCCCCGACCGGGACAGGGGTTCCTACAATGAGCAGTTCTTC. Amino acids: CASSPDRDRGSYNEQFF.

This clone turned up a few times. This chain uses TRBV4-2 with TRBJ2-1; D remains unclear. Trimming removed 3 bases from V and 2 bases from J, with 8 bases in between. The CDR3 consists of 14 residues. Germline V gene sequence: CDR1 LGHNA, CDR2 YNFKEQ. CDR3 sequence (DNA): TGTGCCAGCAGCCAGCCAACAACCTACAATGAGCAGTTCTTC. Translating gives CASSQPTTYNEQFF.

In regard to this clone: A far larger clone differs by one base, so this is likely a read error. Other DNA sequences in the sample encode the same CDR3. The chain recombines TRBV2 with TRBJ2-5; D possibly corresponds to TRBD1 (5 bases). V was trimmed by 7 bases and J by 5 bases, leaving 11 bases between them. Germline V gene sequence: CDR1 SNHLY, CDR2 FYNNEI. This CDR3 has 12 amino acids. The CDR3 region is CASKAAGETQYF. Written as DNA, the CDR3 is TGTGCCAGCAAGGCGGCAGGGGAGACCCAGTACTTC. Drawing the rest from reference TRBV2 and TRBJ2-5, the complete variable domain is EPEVTQTPSHQVTQMGQEVILRCVPISNHLYFYWYRQILGQKVEFLVSFYNNEISEKSEIFDDQFSVERPDGSNFTLKIRSTKLEDSAMYFCASKAAGETQYFGPGTRLLVL.

The chain recombines TRBV6-1 with TRBJ2-1; the match to TRBD1 covers 8 bases. The CDR3 runs 15 residues. Trimming cost V 2 bases and J 6 bases; bases outside gene matches: 6. The germline CDR1 and CDR2 sequences are MNHNS and SASEGT. The CDR3 nucleotides are TGTGCCAGCAGTGAACTTGGACAGGGATTCAATGAGCAGTTCTTC. Protein sequence: CASSELGQGFNEQFF.

The sample holds a few counts of this clone. The chain carries TRBV9 and TRBJ2-1; D is uncertain. The CDR3 spans 12 residues. CDR1 is SGDLS and CDR2 is YYNGEE in the germline V gene. The germline V and J ends were trimmed by 0 bases and 9 bases, with 7 bases remaining between them. The CDR3 DNA reads TGTGCCAGCAGCGTAGCAGCTGGTGAGCAGTTCTTC. It is translated as CASSVAAGEQFF.

This clone was observed a few times. This chain links TRBV2 with TRBJ1-1, with D perhaps matching TRBD1 (5 bases). V was cut by 5 bases and J by 5 bases, with 12 bases left in between. The CDR3 extends over 13 amino acids. The germline V gene encodes CDR1 SNHLY and CDR2 FYNNEI. CDR3 DNA sequence: TGTGCCAGCAGTTTGGGGGTGCAGACTGAAGCTTTCTTT. It specifies CASSLGVQTEAFF. The variable domain in full, completed from reference TRBV2 and TRBJ1-1, reads EPEVTQTPSHQVTQMGQEVILRCVPISNHLYFYWYRQILGQKVEFLVSFYNNEISEKSEIFDDQFSVERPDGSNFTLKIRSTKLEDSAMYFCASSLGVQTEAFFGQGTRLTVV.

This clone was seen more than once but under ten times. The CDR3 here is CASSQAQGLEAFF. CDR3 bases: TGCGCCAGCAGCCAGGCACAGGGGTTGGAAGCTTTCTTT. This chain links TRBV4-3 with TRBJ1-1; 7 positions agree with TRBD1. CDR3 length equals 13 residues. Trimming took 3 bases from V and 8 from J; bases not matched to a gene: 6. Germline V gene data show CDR1 as LGHNA and CDR2 as YSLEER.

Here the CDR3 reads CASSAGTSGLYNEQFF. For the CDR3, the DNA is TGTGCCAGCAGTGCCGGGACTAGCGGTCTCTACAATGAGCAGTTCTTC. The chain uses TRBV25-1 and TRBJ2-1; 11 nucleotides line up with TRBD2. Germline CDR1 reads MGHDK; CDR2 reads SYGVNS. The CDR3 has 16 residues. J gave up 3 bases and V 4 bases, and 5 bases lay outside the gene matches.

The chain recombines TRBV9 with TRBJ2-3, with D perhaps TRBD2 (6 bases). V lost 0 bases, J lost 3 bases, and 14 bases lay in between. The germline gives CDR1 SGDLS, CDR2 YYNGEE. This CDR3 spans 16 amino acids. The CDR3 DNA is TGTGCCAGCAGCGTAGATCGGGGCGGGGCGACAGATACGCAGTATTTT. Translation: CASSVDRGGATDTQYF.

CDR3 residues: CASSIGQGPDTQYF. CDR3 DNA: TGTGCCAGCAGCATTGGACAGGGACCAGATACGCAGTATTTT. The chain joins TRBV7-9 to TRBJ2-3, with 8 bases fitting TRBD1. J was trimmed by 4 bases and V by 5 bases; bases with no gene match: 5. The CDR3 sequence is 14 residues long. Germline-derived CDR1 and CDR2 are SEHNR and FQNEAQ (reference sequence).

This clone was found a few times. This chain links TRBV5-6 with TRBJ1-2, with D unclear. Trimming shortened V by 2 bases and J by 8 bases, and 7 bases separated the two germline ends. This CDR3 has 11 residues. CDR1 and CDR2 (germline): SGHDT, YYEEEE. CDR3 protein: CASSLRHGYTF. Here the CDR3 DNA reads TGTGCCAGCAGCTTACGACACGGCTACACCTTC.

The J gene is TRBJ1-5, the V gene TRBV6-5; TRBD1 matches 8 bases. In germline, CDR1 is MNHEY, CDR2 SVGAGI. Trimming at V came to 2 bases and at J to 4 bases, leaving 1 base not matched to a gene. The CDR3 consists of 14 residues. CDR3 sequence reads: CASSYRTGNQPQHF. The CDR3, as DNA: TGTGCCAGCAGTTACCGGACAGGGAATCAGCCCCAGCATTTT.

This clone appeared many times. The rearrangement links TRBV29-1 to TRBJ1-1; D perhaps matches TRBD1 (5 bases). Between the trimmed V and J ends, which lost 7 bases and 6 bases, there was a span of 21 bases. The CDR3 runs 14 residues. The germline V gene has CDR1 SQVTM and CDR2 ANQGSEA. CDR3 DNA sequence: TGCAGCGCCCGAAGGCAGGGAATGAGGTCTGAAGCTTTCTTT. This translates into CSARRQGMRSEAFF.